This T cell receptor beta chain was identified during a study of beta chain features in type 1 diabetes. Study results and limitations: Small HLA sub-analyses could not settle whether HLA shapes TCRB rearrangement. Reduced insertions and increased deletions marked VDJ junctions in type 1 diabetes patients.

To note about this clone: The antigen remains unidentified.

Each donor gave one heparinised blood draw averaging approximately 100 mL. Sequencing targeted expressed TCRB transcripts, as all isolated RNA had been reverse transcribed. Reads from naive, central memory and regulatory T cell samples averaged about 3.57 million. Measured with immunoSEQ multiplex PCR; TCRdb has only the in-frame clones, and not every one. The repertoire holds under 900,000 clones, with around a sixth as singletons. CDR1 and CDR2 from the germline V gene are MDHEN and SYDVKM. This CDR3 spans 15 amino acids. Trimming took 4 bases from V and 3 from J; bases not matched to a gene: 6. The sequencing input was naive CD4+ T cells from blood. V usage is TRBV28 and J usage is TRBJ2-1; 7 nucleotides agree with TRBD1. The TCR comes from a woman between 18 and 29 years old in good health. CDR3 amino acids: CASSSGGSLYNEQFF. The CDR3 DNA follows: TGTGCCAGCAGTTCAGGGGGTAGTCTCTACAATGAGCAGTTCTTC. The full variable domain, with the rest looked up from reference TRBV28 and TRBJ2-1, is DVKVTQSSRYLVKRTGEKVFLECVQDMDHENMFWYRQDPGLGLRLIYFSYDVKMKEKGDIPEGYSVSREKKERFSLILESASTNQTSMYLCASSSGGSLYNEQFFGPGTRLTVL.